The text below deals with one T cell receptor (beta chain). Its antigen is as yet unknown. Phenotypically, naive CD8+ T cells corresponded to CD45RO-CCR7+CD27+CD95-. The record originates from a study of CXCR3-negative and CXCR3-positive naive CD8 T cells. Study-level findings and limits: The TRB CDR3s that CXCR3-positive naive cells carried were more hydrophobic than those of CXCR3-negative naive cells. For naive cells, CXCR3-negative and CXCR3-positive subsets had similar TRBV-TRBJ usage; for memory cells, usage differed.

UMI-labeled TRB cDNA libraries were prepared by 5' RACE. TCRdb re-called the 5' RACE reads, yielding one record per CDR3 amino acid sequence without DNA. This repertoire includes just over 60,000 distinct CDR3 sequences. What was sequenced was naive CXCR3- CD8+ T cells from blood. Subset: CD45RO-CCR7+CD27+CD95- naive CD8+ T cells lacking CXCR3 (TNR3-). The receptor was derived from a human donor in good health. Some clones in this sample may be carry-over from other donors' samples.

The CDR3 sequence: CATRREGQGGMNTEAFF. V is TRBV15 and J is TRBJ1-1; the D call from TCRdb, TRBD1, cannot be confirmed without DNA. Germline V CDR1 and CDR2: LNHNV, YYDKDF (reference sequence). The CDR3 extends over 17 amino acids. The whole variable domain, remainder taken from reference TRBV15 and TRBJ1-1, is DAMVIQNPRYQVTQFGKPVTLSCSQTLNHNVMYWYQQKSSQAPKLLFHYYDKDFNNEADTPDNFQSRRPNTSFCFLDIRSPGLGDTAMYLCATRREGQGGMNTEAFFGQGTRLTVV.